The 6 T cell receptor beta chains listed next were all sequenced from one sample in a study of blood T cells in healthy people across ages (dated by TCRdb to the mid-2010s). The method behind the library was 5' RACE. The data were produced on an Illumina HiSeq 2500. A second PCR of roughly 6 to 11 cycles was performed with a sample-barcoded 5' primer and a J-beta primer mix. TCRdb passed the public sequencing reads through fastp at Q25 and MiXCR, retaining productive beta sequences. Merged by CDR3 protein, the rows form single entries marked with the most common genes and DNA. The sample table holds about a million distinct CDR3 sequences, of which 40% to 60% were seen once. The ten largest clonotypes hold 13% of the sample. The sequenced sample was blood. Source of these receptors: a man aged 30 to 45 in good health.

This chain uses TRBV11-2 with TRBJ2-7; D uncertain. The CDR3 totals 17 residues. Germline lookup yields CDR1 SGHAT and CDR2 FQNNGV. V lost 0 bases to trimming and J lost 0 bases, with 15 bases between them. The CDR3 sequence: CASSLDPNRFYSYEQYF. In DNA form, the CDR3 reads TGTGCCAGCAGCTTAGATCCCAATCGCTTCTACTCCTACGAGCAGTACTTC. Together with reference TRBV11-2 and TRBJ2-7, the CDR3 gives the full variable domain: EAGVAQSPRYKIIEKRQSVAFWCNPISGHATLYWYQQILGQGPKLLIQFQNNGVVDDSQLPKDRFSAERLKGVDSTLKIQPAKLEDSAVYLCASSLDPNRFYSYEQYFGPGTRLTVT.

This sequence joins TRBV7-3 and TRBJ2-3, with TRBD2 identical over 13 bases. Germline V gives CDR1 SGHTA, CDR2 FQGTGA. V trimming: 5 bases; J trimming: 5 bases; junction bases outside the gene matches: 10. The CDR3 loop spans 17 amino acids. CDR3 DNA: TGTGCCAGCAGCCGCTACACTAGCGGGGGGGCCGGAGATACGCAGTATTTT. Protein sequence: CASSRYTSGGAGDTQYF.

For the CDR3, the DNA is TGTGCCAGCAGGGGGACCCGAGATAACAATGAGCAGTTCTTC. Amino acid sequence: CASRGTRDNNEQFF. The V gene is TRBV28, the J gene TRBJ2-1; D assignment may be TRBD1 or TRBD2 (5 bases each). V was pared by 6 bases and J by 5 bases, with 14 bases between. Germline V lookup: CDR1 MDHEN, CDR2 SYDVKM. This CDR3 is 14 amino acids long.

This clonotype appeared many times. This rearrangement joins TRBV29-1 to TRBJ2-4; D gene ambiguous. Trimming took 6 bases from V and 0 from J, leaving 15 bases between them. In germline, CDR1 is SQVTM, CDR2 ANQGSEA. The CDR3 loop spans 15 amino acids. CDR3: CSVATDYLAKNIQYF. In DNA form, the CDR3 reads TGCAGCGTAGCGACCGATTATTTAGCCAAAAACATTCAGTACTTC.

In this sample, this clonotype turned up a few times. The chain uses TRBV2 and TRBJ2-1; D is undetermined. CDR1 and CDR2 (germline): SNHLY, FYNNEI. V was trimmed by 6 bases and J by 8 bases, leaving 8 bases between them. The CDR3 consists of 11 residues. The CDR3 DNA follows: TGTGCCAGCAGGGAATGGGATGAGCAGTTCTTC. Translating gives CASREWDEQFF.

The chain is built from TRBV5-1 and TRBJ1-1, with D uncertain. V was pared by 2 bases and J by 4 bases, with 9 bases between. This CDR3 comprises 13 residues. Germline CDR1 is SGHRS and CDR2 is YFSETQ. CDR3 sequence: CASSFVTGTEAFF. As DNA, the CDR3 is TGCGCCAGCAGCTTTGTGACGGGCACTGAAGCTTTCTTT.